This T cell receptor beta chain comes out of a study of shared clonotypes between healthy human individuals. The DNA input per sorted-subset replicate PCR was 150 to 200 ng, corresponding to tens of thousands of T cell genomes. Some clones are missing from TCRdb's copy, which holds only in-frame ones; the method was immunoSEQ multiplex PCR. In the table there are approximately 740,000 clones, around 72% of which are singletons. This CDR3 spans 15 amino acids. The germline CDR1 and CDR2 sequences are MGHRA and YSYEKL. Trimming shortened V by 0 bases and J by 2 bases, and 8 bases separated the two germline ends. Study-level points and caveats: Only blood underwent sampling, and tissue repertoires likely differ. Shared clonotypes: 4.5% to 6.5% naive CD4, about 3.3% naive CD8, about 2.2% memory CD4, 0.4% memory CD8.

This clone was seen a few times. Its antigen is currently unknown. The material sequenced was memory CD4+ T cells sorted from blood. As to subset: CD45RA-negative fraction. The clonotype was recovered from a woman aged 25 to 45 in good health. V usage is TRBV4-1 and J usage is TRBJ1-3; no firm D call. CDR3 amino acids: CASSQDEGPGNTIYF. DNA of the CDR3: TGCGCCAGCAGCCAAGATGAGGGTCCTGGAAACACCATATATTTT.